The entry below describes one T cell receptor beta chain. Its antigen is not known. V lost 0 bases to trimming and J lost 0 bases, with 6 bases between them. The CDR3 extends over 15 amino acids. Germline CDR1 SGHNT, CDR2 YYREEE (reference sequence). Sequenced by immunoSEQ multiplex PCR; TCRdb stores in-frame clones only, minus some. The sample contains over 60,000 clones, 65% to 85% of which appear only once. This record comes from a study of vaccination effects on CD4 cells after COVID-19. ViraFEST expansion of antigen-specific CD4+ T cells with viral peptide pools preceded sequencing. Scientists isolated CD4+ T cells after a roughly 9-day culture period ended. No vaccinee had earlier SARS-CoV-2 infection, and nucleocapsid antibodies were negative.

The chain has TRBV5-4 and TRBJ1-4; D ambiguous. The TCR originated in a human donor who received a COVID-19 vaccine. Here the sequenced sample was CD4+ T cells from PBMCs cultured with HCoV-NL63 spike peptides, taken before COVID-19 vaccination. The CDR3 spells CASSLGGSTNEKLFF. CDR3 sequence (DNA): TGTGCCAGCAGCTTGGGAGGGTCAACTAATGAAAAACTGTTTTTT.